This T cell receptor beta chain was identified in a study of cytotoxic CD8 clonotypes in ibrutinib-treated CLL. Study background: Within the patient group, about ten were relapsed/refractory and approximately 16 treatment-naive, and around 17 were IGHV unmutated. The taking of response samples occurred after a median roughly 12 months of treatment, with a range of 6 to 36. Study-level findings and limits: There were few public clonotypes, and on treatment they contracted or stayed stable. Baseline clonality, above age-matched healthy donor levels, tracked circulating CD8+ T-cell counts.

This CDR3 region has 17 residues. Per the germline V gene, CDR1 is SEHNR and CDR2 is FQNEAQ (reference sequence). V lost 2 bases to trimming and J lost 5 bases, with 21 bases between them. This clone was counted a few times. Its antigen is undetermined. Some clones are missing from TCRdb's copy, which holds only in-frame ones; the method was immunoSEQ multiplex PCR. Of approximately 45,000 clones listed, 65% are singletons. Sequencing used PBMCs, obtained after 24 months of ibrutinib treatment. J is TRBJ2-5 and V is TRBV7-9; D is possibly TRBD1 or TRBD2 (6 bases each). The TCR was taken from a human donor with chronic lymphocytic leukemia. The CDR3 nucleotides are TGTGCCAGCAGCTTAACAGGGCGGGACTGGACCGGCGAGACCCAGTACTTC. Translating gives CASSLTGRDWTGETQYF.